The 27 T cell receptor beta chains below come from one sample, sequenced in a study of shared clonotypes between healthy human individuals (TCRdb year 2020). The protocol used for the library was the immunoSEQ multiplex PCR assay. TCRdb holds this immuneACCESS table with in-frame rearrangements only. Some clones are missing; in checked studies, unresolved V genes explain under half, and the rest has no known cause. A total of millions of clones appear in this sample, approximately 92% of them only once. In total, the top ten clones hold roughly 0.14% of the sample. Sample: naive CD4+ T cells sorted from blood. The sample's cell subset or site label, in plain terms: CD45RA+ positively selected. The receptors stem from a man aged 18 to 35 in good health.

A note on this clone: This specimen includes other DNA sequences encoding the same CDR3. The chain couples TRBV5-1 to TRBJ1-6; the D is unclear. CDR1 SGHRS and CDR2 YFSETQ come from the germline V gene. V lost 4 bases and J lost 0, with 11 bases in between. This CDR3 contains 16 residues. This CDR3 is CASSLGGSSYNSPLHF. CDR3 DNA: TGCGCCAGCAGCCTAGGCGGGAGCTCCTATAATTCACCCCTCCACTTT.

As for this clone: This sample includes further DNA sequences coding for the same CDR3. This chain uses TRBV19 with TRBJ2-5; possible D gene TRBD2, 5 bases. CDR3 size: 13 residues. Trimming cost V 1 base and J 3 bases, with 6 bases left between them. Per the germline V gene, CDR1 is LNHDA and CDR2 is SQIVND (reference sequence). CDR3 bases: TGTGCCAGTAGTATAGGGCGGGAAGAGACCCAGTACTTC. Its protein is CASSIGREETQYF.

The rearrangement uses TRBV2 and TRBJ2-5; TRBD2 matches 13 bases. The CDR3 covers 17 residues. Trimming took 1 base from V and 5 from J; bases not matched to a gene: 7. CDR1 is SNHLY and CDR2 is FYNNEI in the germline V gene. This CDR3 is CASSEEGTSGTGETQYF. The CDR3 bases are TGTGCCAGCAGTGAAGAGGGGACTAGCGGGACCGGGGAGACCCAGTACTTC. The complete variable domain, with remaining parts taken from reference TRBV2 and TRBJ2-5, reads EPEVTQTPSHQVTQMGQEVILRCVPISNHLYFYWYRQILGQKVEFLVSFYNNEISEKSEIFDDQFSVERPDGSNFTLKIRSTKLEDSAMYFCASSEEGTSGTGETQYFGPGTRLLVL.

This chain uses TRBV4-2 with TRBJ1-5; TRBD1 aligns across 9 bases. CDR3 size: 15 residues. Germline CDR1 LGHNA, CDR2 YNFKEQ. With 5 bases clipped from V and 7 bases from J, the junction kept 9 bases outside the gene matches. DNA of the CDR3: TGTGCCAGCAGCTTGGAACAGGGGGCGGGCCAGCCCCAGCATTTT. This gives the protein CASSLEQGAGQPQHF.

The chain joins TRBV6-1 to TRBJ1-4; TRBD1 aligns across 7 bases. The V gene end was trimmed by 4 bases and the J gene end by 4 bases; junction bases not matched to a gene: 6. Germline V CDR1 and CDR2: MNHNS, SASEGT. This CDR3 has 15 amino acids. This CDR3 is CASSVGDSHNEKLFF. CDR3 DNA: TGTGCCAGCAGTGTGGGGGACAGCCATAATGAAAAACTGTTTTTT.

The chain links TRBV15 to TRBJ1-1; 7 bases match TRBD1. CDR1 LNHNV and CDR2 YYDKDF come from the germline V gene (reference sequence). Trimming removed 8 bases from V and 11 bases from J; junction bases left unmatched: 20. This CDR3 is 15 amino acids long. The CDR3 region is CATASGQAIPQGAFF. CDR3 nucleotide sequence: TGTGCCACCGCCTCCGGACAGGCCATTCCGCAGGGGGCTTTCTTT. Drawing the rest from reference TRBV15 and TRBJ1-1, the complete variable domain is DAMVIQNPRYQVTQFGKPVTLSCSQTLNHNVMYWYQQKSSQAPKLLFHYYDKDFNNEADTPDNFQSRRPNTSFCFLDIRSPGLGDTAMYLCATASGQAIPQGAFFGQGTRLTVV.

The chain employs TRBV5-6 and TRBJ1-1; perhaps TRBD1 as D (5 bases). CDR3 length equals 14 residues. Trimming removed 4 bases at V and 0 bases at J, with 10 bases between. CDR1 and CDR2 (germline): SGHDT, YYEEEE. The CDR3 protein is CASSRGTLNTEAFF. CDR3 nucleotides: TGTGCCAGCAGCCGCGGGACCTTGAACACTGAAGCTTTCTTT.

Turning to this clone: The identical CDR3 is also encoded by other nucleotide sequences in the sample. The genes are TRBV18 and TRBJ2-1; D call uncertain. The CDR3 has 13 residues. CDR1 KGHSH and CDR2 LQKENI come from the germline V gene. V was cut by 3 bases and J by 2 bases, with 5 bases left in between. Written as DNA, the CDR3 is TGTGCCAGCTCACCGACGGCCTACAATGAGCAGTTCTTC. It encodes CASSPTAYNEQFF.

The chain has TRBV5-4 and TRBJ2-3, with 11 bases matching TRBD2. The germline CDR1 and CDR2 sequences are SGHNT and YYREEE (reference sequence). V was pared by 4 bases and J by 2 bases, with 6 bases of the junction left unmatched. CDR3 length: 16 residues. This CDR3 reads CASSISGGAFTDTQYF. The DNA for the CDR3 is TGTGCCAGCAGCATTAGCGGGGGGGCCTTCACAGATACGCAGTATTTT.

J is TRBJ2-3 and V is TRBV7-2; D not certain. The CDR3 is 12 residues long. The V and J ends lost 5 bases and 14 bases respectively, with 17 bases between them. Germline lookup yields CDR1 SGHTA and CDR2 FQGNSA. As DNA, the CDR3 is TGTGCCAGCAGCCTGGACGAAGGCCCTCGGTATTTT. Amino acid sequence: CASSLDEGPRYF.

The table lists this clone with a count of one. The chain employs TRBV5-8 and TRBJ2-3, with TRBD2 matching over 10 bases. The CDR3 is 15 residues long. The ends lost 3 bases at V and 5 bases at J; junction bases unmatched: 6. Per the germline V gene, CDR1 is SGHTS and CDR2 is YDEGEE. CDR3 nucleotides: TGTGCCAGCAGCTCCTTACTAGCGGGGCGAGATACGCAGTATTTT. Amino acid sequence: CASSSLLAGRDTQYF.

The rearrangement links TRBV11-2 to TRBJ1-4, with no clear D. CDR1 is SGHAT, CDR2 FQNNGV, per germline. This CDR3 comprises 16 residues. V was cut by 5 bases and J by 0 bases, with 13 bases left in between. The CDR3 sequence: CASSARHTSTNEKLFF. For the CDR3, the DNA is TGTGCCAGCAGCGCCCGTCACACCTCAACTAATGAAAAACTGTTTTTT.

Comment on this clone: The same CDR3 arises from other DNA sequences in this sample as well. This sequence joins TRBV30 and TRBJ1-5; TRBD1 matches 7 bases. V trimming: 2 bases; J trimming: 7 bases; junction bases outside the gene matches: 2. CDR3 length: 12 amino acids. The germline CDR1 and CDR2 sequences are GTSNPN and SVGIG (reference sequence). Written as DNA, the CDR3 is TGTGCCTGGAGTCAAGGGGGCCAGCCCCAGCATTTT. It encodes CAWSQGGQPQHF.

The chain links TRBV27 to TRBJ2-5; TRBD2 aligns across 12 bases. Trimming cost V 4 bases and J 5 bases; bases outside gene matches: 11. Germline assignment: CDR1 MNHEY and CDR2 SMNVEV (reference sequence). This CDR3 spans 17 amino acids. The CDR3 reads CASSSRLAGDPRETQYF. The CDR3 DNA sequence: TGTGCCAGCAGTTCAAGACTAGCGGGAGACCCCCGGGAGACCCAGTACTTC.

This chain links TRBV28 with TRBJ2-2; D could derive from TRBD1 or TRBD2 (5 bases each). Germline CDR1 is MDHEN and CDR2 is SYDVKM. V gave up 10 bases and J gave up 4 bases, with 19 bases separating them. CDR3 length: 15 residues. The CDR3 protein is CATGAPPSSTGELFF. The CDR3 nucleotides read TGTGCCACCGGGGCGCCCCCCAGTTCCACCGGGGAGCTGTTTTTT.

V gene TRBV5-1 combines with J gene TRBJ2-7; no reliable D call. In germline, CDR1 is SGHRS, CDR2 YFSETQ. The CDR3 is 13 residues long. The V and J ends lost 3 bases and 5 bases respectively, with 12 bases between them. The chain's CDR3 is CASSSVGVHEQYF. The CDR3 DNA is TGCGCCAGCAGCTCGGTTGGGGTCCACGAGCAGTACTTC.

The V and J genes are TRBV25-1 and TRBJ2-7, with D hard to call. Trimming shortened V by 3 bases and J by 4 bases, and 13 bases separated the two germline ends. The CDR3 spans 14 residues. The germline gives CDR1 MGHDK, CDR2 SYGVNS. Written as DNA, the CDR3 is TGTGCCAGCAGTGACGGCCCCCGCGTTTACGAGCAGTACTTC. Its translation is CASSDGPRVYEQYF.

As concerns this clone: Other DNA sequences in this specimen translate into the identical CDR3. CDR3 nucleotides: TGTGCCAGCTCGCTACTTGCGGAGACCCAGTACTTC. The encoded protein is CASSLLAETQYF. V gene TRBV18 combines with J gene TRBJ2-5, with D hard to call. The germline CDR1 and CDR2 sequences are KGHSH and LQKENI. The CDR3 runs to 12 residues. Trimming shortened V by 6 bases and J by 5 bases, and 10 bases separated the two germline ends.

The V call is TRBV7-9, the J call TRBJ2-5, with D possibly TRBD2 on 5 matching bases. This CDR3 comprises 14 residues. Germline loops: CDR1 SEHNR, CDR2 FQNEAQ (reference sequence). Trimming took off 7 bases at V and 1 base at J, with 13 bases between the two ends. The CDR3 DNA follows: TGTGCCAGCAACCCAACCGCGGGCCAAGAGACCCAGTACTTC. Translation gives CASNPTAGQETQYF.

The rearrangement links TRBV10-3 to TRBJ1-4; D is perhaps TRBD1 (5 bases). V was shortened by 6 bases and J by 7 bases, with 18 bases between the two germline ends. CDR1 is ENHRY and CDR2 is SYGVKD in the germline V gene. The CDR3 totals 15 residues. CDR3: CAISPGRKGLEKLFF. Here the CDR3 DNA reads TGTGCCATCAGCCCGGGAAGGAAGGGGCTTGAAAAACTGTTTTTT.

The chain couples TRBV6-6 to TRBJ2-1; possible D gene TRBD2, 7 bases. Germline CDR1 and CDR2: MNHNY and SVGAGI (reference sequence). There are 15 residues in the CDR3. Trimming took off 6 bases at V and 5 bases at J, with 17 bases between the two ends. CDR3 sequence (DNA): TGTGCCAGCAGGGGGACGGGGGGCAAGAACAATGAGCAGTTCTTC. As protein: CASRGTGGKNNEQFF.

V is TRBV29-1 and J is TRBJ2-2; 7 bases agree with TRBD1. Germline V CDR1 and CDR2: SQVTM, ANQGSEA. The J segment lost 2 bases and the V segment lost 6 bases, leaving 12 bases of the junction unmatched. This CDR3 is built from 16 residues. CDR3 region: CSVTTLGTANTGELFF. DNA of the CDR3: TGCAGCGTCACGACCCTCGGGACAGCAAACACCGGGGAGCTGTTTTTT.

Concerning this clone itself: The sample contains more than one DNA sequence encoding this CDR3. The V and J genes are TRBV6-5 and TRBJ2-2; 7 bases fit TRBD2. Germline trimming cut 5 bases from V and 6 bases from J; bases unmatched to any gene: 3. Germline values: CDR1 MNHEY, CDR2 SVGAGI. This CDR3 has 13 amino acids. The CDR3 nucleotides read TGTGCCAGCAGTCGCGGGAGAGCCGGGGAGCTGTTTTTT. Its protein is CASSRGRAGELFF.

This rearrangement joins TRBV10-2 to TRBJ2-3; 7 positions agree with TRBD2. V dropped 3 bases and J dropped 0; count of bases not matched to a gene: 3. The germline V gene has CDR1 WSHSY and CDR2 SAAADI. This CDR3 contains 15 residues. The CDR3 protein is CASSDIAGSTDTQYF. For the CDR3, the DNA is TGCGCCAGCAGTGATATAGCGGGTAGCACAGATACGCAGTATTTT.

The V gene is TRBV19, the J gene TRBJ1-6, with D perhaps matching TRBD1 (5 bases). Germline V gene lookup returns CDR1 LNHDA and CDR2 SQIVND (reference sequence). Trimming removed 3 bases at V and 7 bases at J, with 16 bases between. CDR3 length: 16 residues. The CDR3, as DNA: TGTGCCAGTAGTATTAGAGGGGCGGTCGGCAATTCACCCCTCCACTTT. It translates to CASSIRGAVGNSPLHF. The full variable domain, in which reference TRBV19 and TRBJ1-6 provide the parts outside the CDR3, is DGGITQSPKYLFRKEGQNVTLSCEQNLNHDAMYWYRQDPGQGLRLIYYSQIVNDFQKGDIAEGYSVSREKKESFPLTVTSAQKNPTAFYLCASSIRGAVGNSPLHFGNGTRLTVT.

In nucleotides, the CDR3 is TGCGCCAGCAGCCTGTGGGGGCTAGCGGGAGGGTCCACAGATACGCAGTATTTT. As protein: CASSLWGLAGGSTDTQYF. The J gene is TRBJ2-3, the V gene TRBV5-1; 12 nucleotides match TRBD2. This CDR3 region has 18 residues. J was trimmed by 2 bases and V by 4 bases; bases with no gene match: 11. The germline CDR1 and CDR2 sequences are SGHRS and YFSETQ. Supplemented by reference TRBV5-1 and TRBJ2-3, the full variable domain reads KAGVTQTPRYLIKTRGQQVTLSCSPISGHRSVSWYQQTPGQGLQFLFEYFSETQRNKGNFPGRFSGRQFSNSRSEMNVSTLELGDSALYLCASSLWGLAGGSTDTQYFGPGTRLTVL.

This clone was counted a single time. The CDR3 reads CATYHGTDTQYF. The CDR3 DNA is TGTGCCACCTATCACGGCACAGATACGCAGTATTTT. V gene TRBV10-3 combines with J gene TRBJ2-3; D gene ambiguous. The CDR3 runs to 12 residues. Germline lookup yields CDR1 ENHRY and CDR2 SYGVKD. V was cut by 10 bases and J by 1 base, with 9 bases left in between.